The T cell receptor (beta chain) under discussion was sequenced for a study of regulatory T cells in long-lasting Graves disease (dated by TCRdb to 2020 to 2023). For the wider study: Patients with newly diagnosed Graves' disease had been on antithyroid drugs for under 3 months. A total of roughly 35 samples underwent TCR sequencing: around 13 from persistent and roughly 20 from newly diagnosed Graves' disease patients. The study was conducted in China and was registered as a clinical trial. Peripheral blood TCR sequencing and RNA sequencing compared persistent Graves' disease patients with newly diagnosed Graves' disease patients. Study-wide findings and limitations: A larger number of public clonotypes was shared among persistent patients (more than 2,500) than among newly diagnosed patients (more than 850). Sequencing and analysis were limited to the TCR beta chain. The small sample size was acknowledged by the authors as a limitation that may reduce accuracy. Compared with newly diagnosed patients, persistent Graves' disease patients had lower TCR Shannon entropy and fewer highly expanded clones, which suggests clonal expansion. The study examined only peripheral blood because the primary lesion, thyroid tissue, could not be accessed.

Interpreted using the paper, the time point label stands for: newly diagnosed GD, antithyroid drugs for less than 3 months. RNA was extracted from PBMCs in TRIzol for both TCR sequencing and RNA sequencing. The diagnosis of Graves' disease followed American Thyroid Association guidelines. Recruitment of patients was carried out at an endocrinology department in Xi'an, China. Each patient gave roughly 8.4 milliliters of peripheral blood, collected in an EDTA anticoagulant tube. Ficoll Paque Plus density gradient separation was used to isolate PBMCs, and no additional T cell sorting was done. RNA quality was checked with an Agilent 2100 Bioanalyzer and agarose gel, and concentration with a NanoDrop 2000. Receptor amplification or capture employed multiplex PCR. The sample was run on an Illumina HiSeq 4000. To build TCR beta libraries, CDR3 regions were amplified by Arm-PCR using iRepertoire HTBI primers. Before sequencing, the PCR products went through gel purification. The paper's data handling went like this. Gene usage analysis of CDR3 amino acid clonotypes relied on the 55 to 80 TRBV and 14 TRBJ segments identified across samples. COPE and FqMerger were used to merge filtered high-quality paired reads into contigs. Contigs were aligned with BLAST to IMGT TRBV, TRBD and TRBJ reference genes, and CDR3 was defined per IMGT. Clonotypes above 0.1% frequency were classified as highly expanded clones. Shannon entropy was used to measure repertoire diversity, and the Gini coefficient was used to measure V-J evenness. Clonotypes shared by more than one individual were considered public. The public reads were reprocessed in TCRdb via fastp at Q25 and MiXCR, keeping in-frame beta chains. Every CDR3 protein is listed once, alongside the most common genes and DNA of its rows. TCRdb, not the authors, supplied the V and J calls. This sample lists under 300,000 distinct CDR3 sequences; about 17% were detected once. The biggest ten clones account for approximately 20% of the sample.

This clonotype was seen more than once but under ten times. What this receptor recognizes is not known. Nothing much larger sits one base from this clone, and base qualities are not available. Sequencing was performed on peripheral blood mononuclear cells (PBMCs), taken at new diagnosis, from a patient treated with antithyroid drugs. This clonotype was sampled from a female donor with Graves disease.

DNA sequence: TGCAGTGCTAGAGATAGCGGGAGGGATTACAATGAGCAGTTCTTC. This gives the protein CSARDSGRDYNEQFF. The V and J genes are TRBV20-1 and TRBJ2-1; 11 bases in the middle match TRBD2. The germline V gene (reference sequence) gives CDR1 as DFQATT and CDR2 as SNEGSKA. The CDR3 sequence holds 15 residues, the cysteine and phenylalanine included. Only the CDR3 region is kept as DNA, spanning 45 bases read in frame from base 1. At the junction V is shortened by 0 bases and J by 4 bases; bases outside the gene matches: 2.